This T cell receptor (beta chain) appears in the sequencing data of a study of CD8 T cells in ankylosing spondylitis. Study results and limitations: Seven to nine highly homologous variants formed a TCR beta motif that appeared characteristic of ankylosing spondylitis blood. Reported data indicate significant enrichment of disease-linked clones within matched ankylosing spondylitis synovial fluid.

MiXCR, applied by TCRdb to the 5' RACE reads, yields one record per CDR3 protein. The data contain about 240,000 distinct CDR3 sequences, roughly a tenth of them singletons. Trimming took 2 bases from V and 2 from J; bases not matched to a gene: 7. This CDR3 has 16 residues. Per germline, CDR1 DFQATT and CDR2 SNEGSKA (reference sequence). This clonotype was seen at least ten times. Its antigen is as yet unknown. Sequencing used blood, either unsorted or a sorted T cell fraction (not recorded which). The sequence derives from a male donor with ankylosing spondylitis or in good health (not recorded which). The chain uses TRBV20-1 and TRBJ2-3, with TRBD2 matching 10 bases. The DNA of the CDR3 is TGCAGTGCTAGACCCCCACTAGCGGGAATCACAGATACGCAGTATTTT. This translates into CSARPPLAGITDTQYF.